These 19 T cell receptor beta chains were all obtained from the same sample, sequenced in a study of monozygotic twins with cystic fibrosis. The method was immunoSEQ multiplex PCR; TCRdb's version includes in-frame clones alone and lacks a portion of them. The table includes tens of thousands of clones, 66% detected once. The sample taken for sequencing was blood. Receptors were obtained from a girl between 10 and 17 years old with cystic fibrosis.

This clone has a handful of counts. The chain joins TRBV29-1 to TRBJ2-2; D is unclear. The CDR3 loop spans 12 amino acids. Germline loops: CDR1 SQVTM, CDR2 ANQGSEA. Between the trimmed V and J ends, which lost 8 bases and 3 bases, there was a span of 10 bases. The CDR3 spells CSIRQDTGELFF. The CDR3 bases are TGCAGCATAAGACAAGACACCGGGGAGCTGTTTTTT.

The rearrangement links TRBV7-2 to TRBJ1-4; no clear D. The CDR3 length is 15 residues. Germline CDR1 and CDR2: SGHTA and FQGNSA. V lost 5 bases and J 3 bases, leaving 13 bases between the germline ends. The CDR3 DNA is TGTGCCAGCAGCCCGACCACTACAGCTAATGAAAAACTGTTTTTT. Protein: CASSPTTTANEKLFF.

Comment on this clone: Compared with germline, one end of the junction differs, possibly owing to a read error. The chain carries TRBV7-7 and TRBJ2-2; 7 positions match TRBD2. This CDR3 has 12 amino acids. CDR1 and CDR2 (germline): SSHAT, FNYEAQ (reference sequence). CDR3 sequence reads: CASSGIHGELFF. The CDR3, as DNA: TGTGCTAGCAGCGGGATCCACGGGGAGCTGTTTTTT. The full variable domain, with the rest looked up from reference TRBV7-7 and TRBJ2-2, is GAGVSQSPRYKVTKRGQDVTLRCDPISSHATLYWYQQALGQGPEFLTYFNYEAQPDKSGLPSDRFSAERPEGSISTLTIQRTEQRDSAMYRCASSGIHGELFFGEGSRLTVL.

This clone was seen only a few times. This chain links TRBV6-5 with TRBJ2-2; D gene uncertain. The CDR3 runs 15 residues. CDR1 is MNHEY, CDR2 SVGAGI, per germline. V lost 7 bases and J lost 0, with 12 bases in between. The CDR3 bases are TGTGCCAGCACCGACTGGTCCCCGAACACCGGGGAGCTGTTTTTT. This encodes CASTDWSPNTGELFF.

The V call is TRBV2, the J call TRBJ2-7; TRBD2 matches at 7 bases. V lost 6 bases and J lost 4; bases outside the gene matches: 12. Germline-derived CDR1 and CDR2 are SNHLY and FYNNEI. The CDR3 totals 15 residues. The CDR3 coding sequence is TGTGCCAGCAGCGGACTAGACCAAATGGGATACGAGCAGTACGTC. As protein: CASSGLDQMGYEQYV.

The chain employs TRBV4-2 and TRBJ1-1; no definite D call. Trimming cost V 6 bases and J 0 bases, with 8 bases left between them. Germline V lookup: CDR1 LGHNA, CDR2 YNFKEQ. This CDR3 contains 13 residues. In DNA, the CDR3 is TGTGCCAGCAGTATAGGGTTGAACACTGAAGCTTTCTTT. Amino acid sequence: CASSIGLNTEAFF.

This rearrangement joins TRBV28 to TRBJ1-1; perhaps TRBD1 as D (5 bases). Looked up from germline, CDR1 is MDHEN and CDR2 is SYDVKM. V shed 7 bases and J shed 2 bases, with 20 bases lying between them. The CDR3 sequence is 16 residues long. The CDR3 is CASTPAWTRRNTEAFF. CDR3 DNA: TGTGCCAGCACCCCCGCGTGGACAAGAAGAAACACTGAAGCTTTCTTT.

V is TRBV29-1 and J is TRBJ2-3, with D maybe TRBD2 (5 bases). This CDR3 spans 10 amino acids. Germline CDR1 reads SQVTM; CDR2 reads ANQGSEA. The V gene lost 8 bases and the J gene lost 5 bases, with 8 bases spanning the gap. In nucleotides, the CDR3 is TGCAGCCCAGAGGGAGATACGCAGTATTTT. Residues: CSPEGDTQYF.

The genes are TRBV11-2 and TRBJ2-4, with D tentatively TRBD1 (6 bases). V shed 6 bases and J shed 7 bases, with 16 bases lying between them. Germline CDR1 and CDR2: SGHAT and FQNNGV. The length of the CDR3 is 14 residues. The CDR3 sequence is CASSPVQGSNIQYF. The CDR3 nucleotides are TGTGCCAGCAGTCCGGTGCAGGGGTCGAACATTCAGTACTTC.

The chain links TRBV18 to TRBJ1-5; TRBD1 matches 8 bases. V was clipped by 3 bases and J by 5 bases; unmatched bases: 6. There are 15 residues in the CDR3. The germline CDR1 and CDR2 sequences are KGHSH and LQKENI. The CDR3 bases are TGTGCCAGCTCACCGCGGACAGGGATTGATCAGCCCCAGCATTTT. This encodes CASSPRTGIDQPQHF.

The chain recombines TRBV4-1 with TRBJ1-1; possibly TRBD1 for D (5 bases). CDR1 and CDR2 from the germline V gene are MGHRA and YSYEKL. The CDR3 loop spans 12 amino acids. With 1 base removed from V and 8 bases from J, the gap between germline ends came to 8 bases. The CDR3 DNA follows: TGCGCCAGCAGCCAAGGACAGAGAGAAGCTTTCTTT. This sequence encodes CASSQGQREAFF.

This sequence joins TRBV11-2 and TRBJ2-3; 10 nucleotides line up with TRBD1. CDR1 and CDR2 from the germline V gene are SGHAT and FQNNGV. The CDR3 sequence is 16 residues long. After removal of 0 bases from V and 1 base from J, the junction contained 1 base not matched to a gene. This CDR3 is CASSLDGTGGTDTQYF. The CDR3 coding sequence is TGTGCCAGCAGCTTAGATGGGACAGGGGGCACAGATACGCAGTATTTT.

J is TRBJ2-5 and V is TRBV29-1; perhaps TRBD1 as D (6 bases). Germline V CDR1 and CDR2: SQVTM, ANQGSEA. The CDR3 extends over 17 amino acids. Trimming shortened V by 7 bases and J by 1 base, and 25 bases separated the two germline ends. As DNA, the CDR3 is TGCAGCGACGGCGAGGGACCCGTACAGGGCCTCCAAGAGACCCAGTACTTC. It codes for CSDGEGPVQGLQETQYF.

This clone was seen a handful of times. The rearrangement links TRBV7-2 to TRBJ1-2, with D unresolved. Germline V gene data show CDR1 as SGHTA and CDR2 as FQGNSA. The CDR3 extends over 13 amino acids. V gave up 6 bases and J gave up 2 bases, with 10 bases separating them. The CDR3 coding sequence is TGTGCCAGCAGTCTTCAATGGAACTATGGCTACACCTTC. It codes for CASSLQWNYGYTF.

There are a few counts of this clone. This chain connects TRBV5-6 to TRBJ2-7, with 7 bases matching TRBD1. The CDR3 is made up of 12 amino acids. The germline gives CDR1 SGHDT, CDR2 YYEEEE. With V trimmed by 4 bases and J by 6 bases, 4 bases remained unmatched. In DNA form, the CDR3 reads TGTGCCAGCAGCCATACAGGGGTCGAGCAGTACTTC. Encoded protein: CASSHTGVEQYF.

The chain joins TRBV10-3 to TRBJ2-7; the D call may be TRBD1 or TRBD2 (5 bases each). V gave up 2 bases and J gave up 7 bases, with 18 bases separating them. Germline CDR1 and CDR2: ENHRY and SYGVKD. This CDR3 contains 15 residues. CDR3 sequence: CAISETGTYFGEQYF. In nucleotides, the CDR3 is TGTGCCATCAGTGAGACCGGGACCTACTTCGGGGAGCAGTACTTC.

The chain links TRBV9 to TRBJ1-1; D may be TRBD1 (6 bases). This CDR3 has 14 residues. CDR1 and CDR2 from the germline V gene are SGDLS and YYNGEE. V was trimmed by 0 bases and J by 4 bases, leaving 10 bases between them. This chain's CDR3 is CASSVAGASTEAFF. The CDR3 nucleotides are TGTGCCAGCAGCGTAGCAGGGGCGAGCACTGAAGCTTTCTTT.

The chain joins TRBV30 to TRBJ1-1; D might be TRBD1 (6 bases). The CDR3 has 16 amino acids. Trimming took 3 bases from V and 5 from J, leaving 22 bases between them. CDR1 is GTSNPN, CDR2 SVGIG, per germline (reference sequence). Here the CDR3 DNA reads TGTGCCTGGAGCTTACGAGGGGGACGGGGAACGACTGAAGCTTTCTTT. This encodes CAWSLRGGRGTTEAFF.

V usage is TRBV7-9 and J usage is TRBJ2-5, with D uncertain. V was trimmed by 3 bases and J by 5 bases, leaving 10 bases between them. The CDR3 consists of 13 residues. CDR1 is SEHNR, CDR2 FQNEAQ, per germline (reference sequence). The CDR3 nucleotides read TGTGCCAGCAGCTTTGGGTCCGACGAGACCCAGTACTTC. It is translated as CASSFGSDETQYF.